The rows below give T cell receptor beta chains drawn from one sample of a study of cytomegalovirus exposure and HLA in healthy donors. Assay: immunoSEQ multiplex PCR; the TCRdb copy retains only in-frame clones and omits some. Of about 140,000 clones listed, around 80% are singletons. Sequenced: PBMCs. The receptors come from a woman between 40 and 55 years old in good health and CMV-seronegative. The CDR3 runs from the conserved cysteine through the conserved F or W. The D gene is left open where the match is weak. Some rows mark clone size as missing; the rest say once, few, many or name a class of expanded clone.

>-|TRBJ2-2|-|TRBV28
CASRRRAGELFF
TGTGCCAGCAGACGTCGCGCCGGGGAGCTGTTTTTT
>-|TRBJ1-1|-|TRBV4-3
CASSQGSGDLAFF
TGCGCCAGCAGCCAAGGATCAGGGGATCTGGCTTTCTTT
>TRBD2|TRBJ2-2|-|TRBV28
CASLGRAGELFF
TGTGCCAGCCTTGGGAGGGCCGGGGAGCTGTTTTTT
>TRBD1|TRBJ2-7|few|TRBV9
CASSPRPDRGYEQYF
TGTGCCAGCAGCCCCCGCCCGGACAGGGGCTACGAGCAGTACTTC
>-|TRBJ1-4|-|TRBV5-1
CASNPLGGLNEKLFF
TGCGCCAGCAATCCCTTGGGGGGACTTAATGAAAAACTGTTTTTT
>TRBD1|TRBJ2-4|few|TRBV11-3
CASSLGTGGNIQYF
TGTGCCAGCAGCTTAGGGACAGGGGGGAACATTCAGTACTTC
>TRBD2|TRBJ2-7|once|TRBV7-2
CASSPGLAGSYEQYF
TGTGCCAGCAGCCCGGGACTAGCGGGTTCCTACGAGCAGTACTTC
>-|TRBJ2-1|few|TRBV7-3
CASSLVADSYNEQFF
TGTGCCAGCAGCTTAGTAGCTGACTCCTACAATGAGCAGTTCTTC
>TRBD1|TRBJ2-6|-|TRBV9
CASSPAGQGLAGANVLTF
TGTGCCAGCAGCCCCGCAGGACAGGGTTTGGCTGGGGCCAACGTCCTGACTTTC
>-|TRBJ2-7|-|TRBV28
CASAAGATNEQYF
TGTGCCAGCGCCGCAGGGGCCACTAACGAGCAGTACTTC
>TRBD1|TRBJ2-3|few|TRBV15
CATSTTIPGQGADTQYF
TGTGCCACCAGCACGACTATACCGGGACAGGGGGCGGATACGCAGTATTTT
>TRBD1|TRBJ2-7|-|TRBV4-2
CASSQVVATGDWYEQYF
TGTGCCAGCAGCCAAGTTGTTGCGACAGGGGATTGGTACGAGCAGTACTTC
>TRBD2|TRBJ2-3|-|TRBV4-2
CASSQSAGGEGTQYF
TGTGCCAGCAGCCAATCGGCAGGAGGGGAGGGTACGCAGTATTTT
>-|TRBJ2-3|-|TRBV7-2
CASSFTRDTTDTQYF
TGTGCCAGCAGCTTTACCCGGGACACCACAGATACGCAGTATTTT
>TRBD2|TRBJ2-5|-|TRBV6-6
CASRRAGTRGQETQYF
TGTGCCAGCAGACGTGCCGGGACTAGGGGACAAGAGACCCAGTACTTC
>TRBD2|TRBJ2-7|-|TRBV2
CASSFRSGLADSSEQYF
TGTGCCAGCAGTTTCCGGAGCGGACTAGCGGACTCTAGCGAGCAGTACTTC
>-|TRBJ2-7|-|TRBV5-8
CASSFGGRYYEQYF
TGTGCCAGCAGCTTCGGTGGGAGGTACTACGAGCAGTACTTC
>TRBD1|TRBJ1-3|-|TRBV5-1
CASSPETGVGNTIYF
TGCGCCAGCAGCCCAGAGACAGGGGTGGGAAACACCATATATTTT
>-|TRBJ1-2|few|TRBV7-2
CASSLGFGSGGYTF
TGTGCCAGCAGCTTAGGTTTCGGATCGGGAGGCTACACCTTC
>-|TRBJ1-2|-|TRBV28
CASSPDSLNYGYTF
TGTGCCAGCAGTCCCGACAGCCTTAACTATGGCTACACCTTC
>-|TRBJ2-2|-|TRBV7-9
CSSSFAGELFF
TGTTCCAGCAGCTTCGCCGGGGAGCTGTTTTTT
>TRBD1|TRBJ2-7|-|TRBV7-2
CASSRTGGWGYEQYF
TGTGCCAGCAGCCGTACAGGGGGCTGGGGTTACGAGCAGTACTTC
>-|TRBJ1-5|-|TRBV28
CASSLWGAQDQPQHF
TGTGCCAGCAGTTTATGGGGGGCGCAGGATCAGCCCCAGCATTTT
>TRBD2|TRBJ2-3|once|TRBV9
CASSPGTSGLTDTQYF
TGTGCCAGCAGCCCTGGGACTAGCGGGCTGACAGATACGCAGTATTTT
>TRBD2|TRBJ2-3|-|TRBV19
CASSTGPRTSGRADTQYF
TGTGCCAGTAGTACAGGACCCCGGACTAGCGGGAGGGCAGATACGCAGTATTTT
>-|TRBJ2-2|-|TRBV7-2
CASSSGITGELFF
TGTGCCAGCAGCTCGGGGATCACCGGGGAGCTGTTTTTT
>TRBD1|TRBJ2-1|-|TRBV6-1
CASSEQGASYNEQFF
TGTGCCAGCAGTGAACAGGGGGCATCCTACAATGAGCAGTTCTTC
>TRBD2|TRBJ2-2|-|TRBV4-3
CASSQQAGRYTGGELFF
TGCGCCAGCAGCCAACAGGCCGGGAGGTACACGGGCGGGGAGCTGTTTTTT
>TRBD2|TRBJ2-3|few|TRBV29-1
CSGDAGTSGSDTQYF
TGCAGCGGAGACGCCGGGACTAGCGGGTCGGATACGCAGTATTTT
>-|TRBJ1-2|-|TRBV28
CASGSKPIPTGKDGYTF
TGTGCCAGCGGATCCAAGCCCATACCTACAGGGAAGGATGGCTACACCTTC
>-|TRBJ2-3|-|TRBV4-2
CASSQDGGPSTDTQYF
TGTGCCAGCAGCCAAGACGGGGGACCATCCACAGATACGCAGTATTTT
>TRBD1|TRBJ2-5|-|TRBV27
CASRSGGTETQYF
TGTGCCAGCAGATCAGGGGGAACGGAGACCCAGTACTTC
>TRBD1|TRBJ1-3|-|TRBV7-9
CASSRDRPSGNTIYF
TGTGCCAGCAGCCGGGACAGACCATCTGGAAACACCATATATTTT
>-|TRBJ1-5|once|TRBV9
CASSAGPPQHF
TGTGCCAGCAGCGCAGGTCCGCCCCAGCATTTT
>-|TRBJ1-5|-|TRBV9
CASSARGSNQPQHF
TGTGCCAGCAGCGCCAGGGGTAGCAATCAGCCCCAGCATTTT
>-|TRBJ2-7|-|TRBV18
CASSPIGSGTLYEQYF
TGTGCCAGCTCACCAATCGGGTCCGGCACCCTCTACGAGCAGTACTTC
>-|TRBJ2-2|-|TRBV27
CASSLWLNTGELFF
TGTGCCAGCAGTCTTTGGCTTAACACCGGGGAGCTGTTTTTT
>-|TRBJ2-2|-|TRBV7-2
CASSLGLEAWELFF
TGTGCCAGCAGCTTAGGGCTTGAGGCATGGGAGCTGTTTTTT
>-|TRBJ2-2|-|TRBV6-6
CASTYRGGTGELFF
TGTGCCAGCACCTACAGGGGGGGCACCGGGGAGCTGTTTTTT
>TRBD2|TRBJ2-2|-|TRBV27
CASSSLGGTGELFF
TGTGCCAGCAGTTCCCTCGGGGGGACCGGGGAGCTGTTTTTT
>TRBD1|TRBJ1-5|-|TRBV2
CASSEWGQGNQPQHF
TGTGCCAGCAGTGAATGGGGACAGGGAAACCAGCCCCAGCATTTT
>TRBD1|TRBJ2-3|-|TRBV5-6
CASSADRVGTDTQYF
TGTGCCAGCAGCGCCGACAGGGTTGGAACAGATACGCAGTATTTT
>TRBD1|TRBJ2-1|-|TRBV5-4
CASRSPGQFNEQFF
TGTGCCAGCAGGAGCCCGGGACAGTTCAATGAGCAGTTCTTC
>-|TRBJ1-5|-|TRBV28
CASSSNSEYSNQPQHF
TGTGCCAGCAGTTCAAATTCCGAGTATAGCAATCAGCCCCAGCATTTT
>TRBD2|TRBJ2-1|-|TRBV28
CASSLQGGGAFGQNEQFF
TGTGCCAGCAGTTTACAGGGCGGGGGGGCTTTCGGACAGAATGAGCAGTTCTTC